This T cell receptor (beta chain) was documented in a study of blood T cell repertoires in COVID-19. Across the study: T cells, B-cell-depleted T cells, or PBMCs supplied cDNA or gDNA.

This clone appeared once. Profiling relied on immunoSEQ multiplex PCR, and the TCRdb table lists in-frame clones only, not all of them. Here the sample spans roughly 64,000 clones, 72% being singletons. CDR3 length equals 14 residues. Germline values: CDR1 MNHEY, CDR2 SVGAGI. The germline V and J ends were trimmed by 0 bases and 9 bases, with 12 bases remaining between them. The chain joins TRBV6-5 to TRBJ2-1, with D unresolved. The receptor's source is a woman aged 55-70 years who had been exposed to COVID-19. Sequences were obtained from PBMCs or T cells enriched from blood (not recorded which). The CDR3 protein is CASSYSIFGFEQFF. DNA of the CDR3: TGTGCCAGCAGTTACTCGATTTTCGGGTTTGAGCAGTTCTTC.